This section outlines one T cell receptor beta chain sequence together with its context. Its antigen remains unidentified. One base away there is no much larger clone; base qualities are not given. These data originate in a study of cytomegalovirus exposure and HLA in healthy donors (dated by TCRdb to between 2016 and 2019). Broadly, across the study: An earlier analysis of under 600 of the donors reported 250 to 350 Gb of sequence data and 117 million unique TCR beta sequences from about 180 million T cells. Roughly 5 DR-DQ haplotypes were treated as single units for association and clustering because of strong linkage in the cohort. An earlier analysis of 587 of the donors used high-throughput TCR beta sequencing to judge whether each TCR beta V gene segment behaved as functional or pseudogenic. The study used immunosequencing to profile the T cell repertoires of more than 650 subjects and linked those repertoires to cytomegalovirus serostatus. A separate validation cohort of roughly 110 different subjects was used in addition to the approximately 610-subject first cohort. HLA typing included class I and class II loci at four-digit resolution. Donor age, sex, ethnicity and CMV serostatus were compiled alongside the repertoire data. A later analysis re-examined previously published TCR beta repertoires from several hundred donors and added high-resolution HLA genotyping to investigate patterns of TCR occurrence. The aim of the study was to test whether cataloging public T cell receptors could identify signatures of past pathogen exposure. Rather than using new phenotypic data, the later analysis identified candidate immune exposures from TCR beta sequences and from how often those sequences occurred across donors. Every repertoire in the discovery cohort had been generated on one and the same sequencing platform. A later genetic analysis took genome-wide SNP genotypes for about 65% of the 666 donors and used that subset as a discovery cohort. To predict cytomegalovirus infection status, the study brought together high-throughput TCR immunosequencing, statistical association of individual TCRs with disease status, and machine learning. The number of typed donors differed by locus: roughly 620-630 for A, B, C, DRB1 and DQB1; 500 to 550 for DQA1; fewer than 610 for DPA1; and about 450 for DPB1. An early release that covered about 600 HLA-typed donors contained approximately 300 gigabases of sequencing data and 65 million to 100 million unique TCR sequences. Across about 370 genotyped donors of the cohort, an average of about 250,000 unique TCR beta nucleotide sequences per donor were sequenced, and roughly 20% of those sequences were non-productive. The genetic ancestry cluster associated with self-reported Caucasian donors included roughly 84% of the roughly 400 genotyped donors.

The method was the immunoSEQ multiplex PCR assay. A mixture of 60 forward primers for TCR Vbeta segments and 13 reverse primers for TCR Jbeta segments was used in the multiplex PCR. The CDR3 region of rearranged TCR beta genes was amplified from genomic DNA with a multiplex PCR assay. Amplified TCR beta libraries were sequenced as 87-base-pair reads on the Illumina HiSeq System. Under the source paper's analysis protocol: Across the 600 to 700 repertoires, a later analysis counted 78 million or so unique TCR beta chains, 9.5 million to 13 million of which were shared by at least two donors. A nearest-neighbor algorithm error-corrected the raw reads and collapsed the reads into unique sequences, merging closely related sequences to remove PCR and sequencing errors. CDR3 sequences were aligned to IMGT reference sequences to assign V, D and J gene segments. Each retained sequence needed at least a six-nucleotide match to both a V gene segment and a J gene segment. A rearrangement counted as productive if the CDR3 had no stop codons and remained in frame with V and J, and every other rearrangement counted as non-productive. Following IMGT convention, CDR3 was defined as the stretch from the second conserved V-encoded cysteine to the conserved J-encoded phenylalanine. The earlier analysis of about 620 of the donors excluded sequences that lacked an unambiguous match to a single V gene segment. In an earlier analysis of several hundred of the donors, V segments were called functional above 56.7% productive rearrangements and were called segregating when the between-donor standard deviation exceeded 5%. A statistical classification framework was developed to diagnose cytomegalovirus status using the catalog of TCR beta chain sequences. A later analysis assigned V and J genes by comparing TCR nucleotide sequences with IMGT/GENE-DB human TR gene sequences. In a later analysis, CDR3 sequences and most-parsimonious VDJ recombination scenarios were assigned using the TCRdist pipeline. A later analysis defined each TCR beta chain by its CDR3 amino acid sequence plus V-gene family, and excluded reads lacking a unique V-gene family. To address suspected cross-contamination and a sequencing artifact, a later analysis removed roughly 640 highly shared, low-generation-probability nucleotide sequences. In a later analysis, a clonal expansion index was calculated for each public chain from normalized within-repertoire ranks of inferred template counts. In a later analysis, generation probabilities were computed with a VDJ recombination model fitted to out-of-frame rearrangements, and the resulting probabilities were checked against IGoR. In a later analysis, hypergeometric tests were used to score TCR-TCR, TCR-HLA and TCR-CMV co-occurrence, with a repertoire-size bias correction applied to TCR pairs. False discovery rates were estimated in a later analysis by permuting HLA or CMV assignments 20 times. In a later analysis, co-occurring TCRs were grouped using DBSCAN, and TCRdist sequence similarity was added for clustering within HLA-allele-positive subsets. Repertoires with fewer than 30,000 or more than 120,000 public chains were left out of co-occurrence clustering, as were roughly five repertoires with anomalous nucleotide sharing. TCRdb retrieved this table from immuneACCESS and kept in-frame rearrangements only. Not all clones are present; in checked studies, unresolved V genes account for under half, and no reason is known for the remainder. V and J calls and clone size are copied from that table; D and trimming were computed from the DNA. In this sample the table shows roughly 170,000 clones, 70% to 85% of which occur a single time. The ten most abundant clones make up more than 0.95% of the sample.

The CDR3 measures 13 amino acids from cysteine to phenylalanine. Of the read, only the CDR3 DNA is kept; its 39 bases are in frame from base 1. The cohort consisted of fewer than 700 healthy bone marrow donors. At the time of sampling, every cohort member was nominally healthy, though immune exposures that went unrecorded were likely present. The donor tested CMV seropositive, placing the donor among the 310 or so seropositive members of the cohort. A peripheral blood sample was collected from each donor, and TCR beta sequencing was performed on peripheral blood mononuclear cells. Genomic DNA was extracted from the blood cell samples with the Qiagen DNeasy Blood Extraction Kit. Here is what the overall study found, with its caveats: Because HLA typing was missing for some donors at each locus, association tests included only the typed subset. A cluster of highly shared sequence variants was judged likely to be a technical artifact of the sequencing pipeline. A later analysis found that TCR association rates varied across HLA loci, with DRB1 alleles showing the most associated TCRs and HLA-C alleles the fewest. Strong co-occurrence of HLA alleles, especially DR and DQ, made assigning TCR associations to individual alleles difficult. While some public TCRs were present in many individuals, most TCR sequences turned up only very rarely across donors. A later genetic analysis associated a missense DCLRE1C variant with V-gene and J-gene trimming of TCR beta chains, and an independent cohort replicated the association. The only immune exposure information available for the cohort was CMV serostatus. Some IMGT-functional V segments, including TRBV6-2 and TRBV6-3, could not be told apart with the 87-base-pair reads, so those segments were excluded. According to a later analysis, most CMV-associated TCR beta chains appeared to be HLA-restricted, and the HLA associations seemed to be driven largely by CMV exposure. A few of the identified cytomegalovirus-associated TCR beta chains were confirmed in vitro to be specific for cytomegalovirus antigens. The classifier was reported to diagnose cytomegalovirus status with high specificity and sensitivity in both the original cohort and the validation cohort. In a later analysis, HLA-associated TCR beta chains were found to be more clonally expanded and to have lower generation probabilities than equally common non-associated chains. The presence/absence analyses assumed that sequencing depth was roughly uniform across donors, and that assumption may not be true. According to the authors, the approach could potentially be generalized to other disease states and immunological phenotypes. Several of the top co-occurrence clusters appeared to be linked to parvovirus B19, influenza, CMV and Epstein-Barr virus, according to a later analysis. A total of 150 to 200 TCR beta chains were listed by the study as associated with cytomegalovirus. Linkage disequilibrium might explain the correlated functional status among segregating V segments, but an unknown experimental factor could not be ruled out. A further reported finding was that TCR beta sequences accurately predicted the HLA-A and HLA-B alleles for most subjects in the first cohort. In a later analysis, some 18,000 TCR beta sequences were associated with specific HLA alleles at a false discovery rate of 0.05. In a later genetic analysis, fewer N-insertions in productive TCRs were reported among donors in an Asian-associated ancestry cluster than the approximately 710-donor mean. An earlier analysis of around 540 of the donors showed that most TCR beta V segments appeared in productive rearrangements either about 87% or about 30% of the time, which broadly matched IMGT annotations. Because counts were too low, around 18 rarely observed V segments, including chromosome 9 orphons, were left out of the earlier analysis of 500 to 650 of the donors. This cohort had only TCR beta chains sequenced, and the lack of alpha or paired-chain data limited which features could be detected.

Sequenced input: PBMCs. The TCR originated in a girl under 10 years old in good health and CMV-seropositive. The sequence joins TRBV21-1 to TRBJ1-2. TRBV21-1 is designated a pseudogene. The DNA reads as follows: TGTGCCAGCAGCATTCAGGGAGGAGATGGCTACACCTTC. This yields the protein CASSIQGGDGYTF.